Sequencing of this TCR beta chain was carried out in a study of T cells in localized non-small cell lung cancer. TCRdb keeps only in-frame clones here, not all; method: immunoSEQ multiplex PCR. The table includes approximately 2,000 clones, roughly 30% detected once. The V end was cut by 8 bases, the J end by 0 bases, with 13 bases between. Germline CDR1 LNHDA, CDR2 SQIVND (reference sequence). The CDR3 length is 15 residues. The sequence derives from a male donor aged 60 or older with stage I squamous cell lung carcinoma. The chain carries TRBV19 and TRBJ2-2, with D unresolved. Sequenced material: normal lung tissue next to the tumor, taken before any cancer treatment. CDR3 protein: CASSSGPANTGELFF. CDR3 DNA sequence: TGTGCCAGTTCCTCAGGACCCGCGAACACCGGGGAGCTGTTTTTT.